The clone carrying this T cell receptor (beta chain) was seen ten or more times. One junction end disagrees with the germline gene, perhaps due to a read error. From roughly 390 ng of RNA, a library with molecular barcoded alpha/delta and beta/gamma adaptors was made. TCRdb re-analysed the reads in MiXCR, keeping a single row per CDR3 protein. The table includes 130,000 or so distinct CDR3 sequences, about 12% detected once. The source of the sample is a study of read filtering for tumor transcriptome and immune sequencing. The CDR3 runs 14 residues. Per germline, CDR1 LGHNA and CDR2 YSLEER. Bone marrow was sampled from every patient at the time of active disease.

The TCR was taken from a donor aged 40 or over with multiple myeloma. This chain connects TRBV4-3 to TRBJ2-1; TRBD2 aligns across 9 bases. Sample: a population of CD138-negative cells sorted from bone marrow. The CDR3 DNA follows: TGTGCCAGCAGCCTTAGCGGGAGAGGGGATGAGCAGTTCTTC. It specifies CASSLSGRGDEQFF.